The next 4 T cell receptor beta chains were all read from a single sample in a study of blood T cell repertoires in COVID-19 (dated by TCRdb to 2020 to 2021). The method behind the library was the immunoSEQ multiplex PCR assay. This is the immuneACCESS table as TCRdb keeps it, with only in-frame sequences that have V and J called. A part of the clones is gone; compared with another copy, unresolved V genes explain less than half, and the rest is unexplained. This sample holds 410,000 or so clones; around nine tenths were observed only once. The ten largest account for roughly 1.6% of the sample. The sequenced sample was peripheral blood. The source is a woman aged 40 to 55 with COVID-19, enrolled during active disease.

The DNA of the CDR3 is TGTGCCAGCAGCTTAGGGCAAGCCGGGAGAAACACCATATATTTT. This translates into CASSLGQAGRNTIYF. The genes are TRBV7-2 and TRBJ1-3; no reliable D call. The V gene's germline CDR1 is SGHTA and CDR2 FQGNSA. Trimming shortened V by 1 base and J by 5 bases, and 12 bases separated the two germline ends. This CDR3 region has 15 residues.

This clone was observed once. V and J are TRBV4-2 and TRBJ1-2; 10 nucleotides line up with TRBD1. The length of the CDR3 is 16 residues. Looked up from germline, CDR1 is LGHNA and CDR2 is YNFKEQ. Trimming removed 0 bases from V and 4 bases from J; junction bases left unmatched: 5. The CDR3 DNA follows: TGTGCCAGCAGCCAAGAGGACAGGGGGAGTTTCTATGGCTACACCTTC. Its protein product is CASSQEDRGSFYGYTF.

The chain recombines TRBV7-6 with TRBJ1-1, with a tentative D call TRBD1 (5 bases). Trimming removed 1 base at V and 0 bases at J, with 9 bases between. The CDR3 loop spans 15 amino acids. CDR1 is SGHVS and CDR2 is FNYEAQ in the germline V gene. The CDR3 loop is CASSLGAGMNTEAFF. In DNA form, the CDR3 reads TGTGCCAGCAGCTTAGGAGCAGGGATGAACACTGAAGCTTTCTTT.

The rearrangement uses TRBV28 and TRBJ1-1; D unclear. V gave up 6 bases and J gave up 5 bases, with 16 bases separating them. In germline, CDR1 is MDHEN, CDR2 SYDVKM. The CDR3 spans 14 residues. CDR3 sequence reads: CASSRLDRGTEAFF. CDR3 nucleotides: TGTGCCAGCAGCCGCCTGGACCGGGGAACTGAAGCTTTCTTT. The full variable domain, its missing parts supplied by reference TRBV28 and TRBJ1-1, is DVKVTQSSRYLVKRTGEKVFLECVQDMDHENMFWYRQDPGLGLRLIYFSYDVKMKEKGDIPEGYSVSREKKERFSLILESASTNQTSMYLCASSRLDRGTEAFFGQGTRLTVV.